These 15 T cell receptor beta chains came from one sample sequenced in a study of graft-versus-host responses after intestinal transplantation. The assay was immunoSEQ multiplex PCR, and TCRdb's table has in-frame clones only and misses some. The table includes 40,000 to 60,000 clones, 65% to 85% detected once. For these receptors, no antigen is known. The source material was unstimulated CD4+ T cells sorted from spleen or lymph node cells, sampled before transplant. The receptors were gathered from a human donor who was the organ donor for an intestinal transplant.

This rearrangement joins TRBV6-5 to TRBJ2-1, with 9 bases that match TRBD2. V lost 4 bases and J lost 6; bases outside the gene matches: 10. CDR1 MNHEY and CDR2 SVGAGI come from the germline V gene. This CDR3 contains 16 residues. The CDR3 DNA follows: TGTGCCAGCAGTTCGCATCGGGGACTAGCAACCAATGAGCAGTTCTTC. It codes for CASSSHRGLATNEQFF.

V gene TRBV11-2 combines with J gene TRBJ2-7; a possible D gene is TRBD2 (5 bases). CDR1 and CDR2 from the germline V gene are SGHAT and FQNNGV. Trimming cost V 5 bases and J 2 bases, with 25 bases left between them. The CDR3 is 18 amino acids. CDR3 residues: CASSTNHIASSWAYEQYF. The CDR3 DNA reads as TGTGCCAGCAGCACTAACCACATCGCTAGCAGTTGGGCCTACGAGCAGTACTTC.

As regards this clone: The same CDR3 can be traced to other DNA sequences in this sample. CDR3 amino acids: CAWSGNYGYTF. CDR3 bases: TGTGCCTGGAGTGGGAACTATGGCTACACCTTC. J is TRBJ1-2 and V is TRBV30; the D is unclear. V lost 1 base and J lost 2, with 2 bases in between. The germline V gene encodes CDR1 GTSNPN and CDR2 SVGIG (reference sequence). The CDR3 runs to 11 residues.

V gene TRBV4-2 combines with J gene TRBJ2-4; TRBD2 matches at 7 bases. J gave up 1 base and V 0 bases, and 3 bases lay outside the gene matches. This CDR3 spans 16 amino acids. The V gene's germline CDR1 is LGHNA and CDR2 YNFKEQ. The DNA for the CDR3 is TGTGCCAGCAGCCAAGAGGAGCGGGGTGCCAAAAACATTCAGTACTTC. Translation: CASSQEERGAKNIQYF.

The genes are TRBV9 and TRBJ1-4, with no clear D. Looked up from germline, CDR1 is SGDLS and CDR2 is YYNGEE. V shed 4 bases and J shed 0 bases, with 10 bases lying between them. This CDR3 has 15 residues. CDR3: CASSLGVATNEKLFF. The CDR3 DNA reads TGTGCCAGCAGCCTAGGAGTTGCAACTAATGAAAAACTGTTTTTT.

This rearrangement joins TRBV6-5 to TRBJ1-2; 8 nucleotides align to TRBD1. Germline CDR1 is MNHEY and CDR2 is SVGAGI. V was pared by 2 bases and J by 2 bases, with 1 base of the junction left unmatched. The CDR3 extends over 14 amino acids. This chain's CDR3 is CASSYRQGNYGYTF. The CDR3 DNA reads TGTGCCAGCAGTTACAGACAGGGGAACTATGGCTACACCTTC.

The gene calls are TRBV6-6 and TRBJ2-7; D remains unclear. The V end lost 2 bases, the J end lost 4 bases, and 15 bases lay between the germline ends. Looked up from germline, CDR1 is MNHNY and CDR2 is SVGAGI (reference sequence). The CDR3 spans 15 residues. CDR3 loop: CASSYPSIGLYEQYF. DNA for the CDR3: TGTGCCAGCAGTTACCCCTCGATCGGTCTATACGAGCAGTACTTC.

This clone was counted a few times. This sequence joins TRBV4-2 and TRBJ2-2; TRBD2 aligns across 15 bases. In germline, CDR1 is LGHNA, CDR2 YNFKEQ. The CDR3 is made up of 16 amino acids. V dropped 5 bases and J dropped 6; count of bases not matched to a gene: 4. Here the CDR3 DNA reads TGTGCCAGCAGCTCCTGGACTAGCGGGAGGGCCGGGGAGCTGTTTTTT. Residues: CASSSWTSGRAGELFF.

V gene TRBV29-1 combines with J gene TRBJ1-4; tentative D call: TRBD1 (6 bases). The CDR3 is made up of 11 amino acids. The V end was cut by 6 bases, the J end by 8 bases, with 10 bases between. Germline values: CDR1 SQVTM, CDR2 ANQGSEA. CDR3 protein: CSVLQGEKLFF. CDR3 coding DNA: TGCAGCGTACTACAGGGCGAAAAACTGTTTTTT.

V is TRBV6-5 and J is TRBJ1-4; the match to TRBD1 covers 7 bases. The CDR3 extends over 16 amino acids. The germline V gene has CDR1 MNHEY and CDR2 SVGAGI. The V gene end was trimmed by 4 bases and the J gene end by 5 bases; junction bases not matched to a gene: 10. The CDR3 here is CASSFKQGVANEKLFF. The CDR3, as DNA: TGTGCCAGCAGTTTCAAGCAGGGGGTGGCCAATGAAAAACTGTTTTTT.

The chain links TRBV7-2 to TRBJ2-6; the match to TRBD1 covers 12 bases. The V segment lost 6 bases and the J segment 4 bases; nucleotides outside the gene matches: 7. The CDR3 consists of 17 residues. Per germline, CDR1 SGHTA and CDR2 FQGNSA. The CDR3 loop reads CASRAGTGGAGANVLTF. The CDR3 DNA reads TGTGCCAGCAGGGCCGGGACAGGGGGCGCCGGGGCCAACGTCCTGACTTTC.

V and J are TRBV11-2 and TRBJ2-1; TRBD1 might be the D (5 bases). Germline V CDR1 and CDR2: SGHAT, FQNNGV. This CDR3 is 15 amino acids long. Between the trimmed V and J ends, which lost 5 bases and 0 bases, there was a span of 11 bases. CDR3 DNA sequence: TGTGCCAGCAGCCGTCAGGGAAGCTCCTACAATGAGCAGTTCTTC. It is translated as CASSRQGSSYNEQFF. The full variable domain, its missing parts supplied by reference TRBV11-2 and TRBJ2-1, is EAGVAQSPRYKIIEKRQSVAFWCNPISGHATLYWYQQILGQGPKLLIQFQNNGVVDDSQLPKDRFSAERLKGVDSTLKIQPAKLEDSAVYLCASSRQGSSYNEQFFGPGTRLTVL.

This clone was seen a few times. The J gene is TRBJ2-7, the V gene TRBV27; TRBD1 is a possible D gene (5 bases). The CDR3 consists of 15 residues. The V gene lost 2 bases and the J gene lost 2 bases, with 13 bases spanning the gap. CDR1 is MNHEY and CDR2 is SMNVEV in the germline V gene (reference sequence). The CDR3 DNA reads TGTGCCAGCAGTTTAGGGCAGGGTAGAACCTACGAGCAGTACTTC. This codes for CASSLGQGRTYEQYF.

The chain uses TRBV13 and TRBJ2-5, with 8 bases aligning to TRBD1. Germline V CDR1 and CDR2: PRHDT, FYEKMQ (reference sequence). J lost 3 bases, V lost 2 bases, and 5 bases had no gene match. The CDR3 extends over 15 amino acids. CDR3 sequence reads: CASSLMGQEEETQYF. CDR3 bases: TGTGCCAGCAGCTTAATGGGACAGGAAGAAGAGACCCAGTACTTC.

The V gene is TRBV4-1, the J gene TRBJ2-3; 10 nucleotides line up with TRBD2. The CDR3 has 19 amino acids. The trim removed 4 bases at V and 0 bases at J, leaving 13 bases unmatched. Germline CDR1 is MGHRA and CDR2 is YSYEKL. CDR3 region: CASSRILAGKHFSTDTQYF. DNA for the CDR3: TGCGCCAGCAGCCGAATACTAGCGGGGAAACATTTTAGCACAGATACGCAGTATTTT.